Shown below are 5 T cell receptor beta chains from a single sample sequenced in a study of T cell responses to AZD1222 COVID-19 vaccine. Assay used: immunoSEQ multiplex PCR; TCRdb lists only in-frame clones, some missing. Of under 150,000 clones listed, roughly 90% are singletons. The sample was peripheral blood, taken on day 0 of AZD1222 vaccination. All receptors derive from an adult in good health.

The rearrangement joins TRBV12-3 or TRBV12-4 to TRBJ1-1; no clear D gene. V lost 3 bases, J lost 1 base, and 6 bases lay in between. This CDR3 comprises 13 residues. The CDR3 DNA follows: TGTGCCAGCAGTTTGGCGGAGAACACTGAAGCTTTCTTT. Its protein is CASSLAENTEAFF.

DNA for the CDR3: TGTGCCTGGCGACTAGCGGGGGGGTCCCACGAGCAGTACTTC. Encoded protein: CAWRLAGGSHEQYF. The chain carries TRBV30 and TRBJ2-7; 14 nucleotides match TRBD2. CDR1 and CDR2 (germline): GTSNPN, SVGIG (reference sequence). Losses at the gene ends were 5 bases for V and 5 bases for J; bases not matched to a gene: 5. There are 14 residues in the CDR3.

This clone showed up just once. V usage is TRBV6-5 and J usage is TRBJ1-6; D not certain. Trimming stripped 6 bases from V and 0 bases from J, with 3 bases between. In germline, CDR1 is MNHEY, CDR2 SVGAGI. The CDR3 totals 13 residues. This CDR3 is CASRVSYNSPLHF. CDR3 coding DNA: TGTGCCAGCAGGGTCTCCTATAATTCACCCCTCCACTTT.

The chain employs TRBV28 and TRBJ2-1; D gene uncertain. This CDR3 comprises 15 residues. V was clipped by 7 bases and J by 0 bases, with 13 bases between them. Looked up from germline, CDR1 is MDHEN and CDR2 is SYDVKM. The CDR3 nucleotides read TGTGCCAGCATGTGGGATCCTAGCTCCTACAATGAGCAGTTCTTC. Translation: CASMWDPSSYNEQFF.

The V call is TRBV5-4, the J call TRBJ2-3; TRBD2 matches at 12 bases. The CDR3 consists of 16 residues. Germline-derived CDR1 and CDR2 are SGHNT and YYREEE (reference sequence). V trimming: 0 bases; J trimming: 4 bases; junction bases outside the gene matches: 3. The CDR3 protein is CASSLEASGGADTQYF. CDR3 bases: TGTGCCAGCAGCTTGGAGGCTAGCGGGGGGGCAGATACGCAGTATTTT.